Below are 8 T cell receptor beta chains sequenced from a single sample in a study of patients and donors after allogeneic stem cell transplantation. TCRdb reprocessed the RT-PCR reads via MiXCR and lists one record per CDR3 protein. The sample records approximately 160,000 distinct CDR3 sequences, approximately 30% being singletons. The sample was blood, either unsorted or a sorted T cell fraction (not recorded which). Receptors were obtained from a human donor who was either an allogeneic HSCT recipient or a stem cell or donor lymphocyte infusion donor (not recorded which). It is not recorded whose cells these are; they may come from a transplant donor.

This rearrangement joins TRBV7-9 to TRBJ2-3; D is ambiguous. Germline V CDR1 and CDR2: SEHNR, FQNEAQ (reference sequence). V shed 3 bases and J shed 9 bases, with 19 bases lying between them. This CDR3 has 15 amino acids. The DNA of the CDR3 is TGTGCCAGCAGCTTGGACCTTGGCTCTCGGCGGACGCAGTATTTT. This gives the protein CASSLDLGSRRTQYF.

The chain couples TRBV29-1 to TRBJ2-1, with 13 bases identical to TRBD2. V shed 3 bases, J shed 0 bases, and the junction held 5 bases outside the gene matches. The CDR3 runs to 17 residues. CDR1 is SQVTM and CDR2 is ANQGSEA in the germline V gene. The CDR3 DNA is TGCAGCGTTGATGGGACTAGCGGGACCAGCTCCTACAATGAGCAGTTCTTC. Encoded protein: CSVDGTSGTSSYNEQFF.

The sample holds a few counts of this clonotype. Germline and junction disagree at one end, which may indicate a read error. V and J are TRBV20-1 and TRBJ1-4, with D perhaps matching TRBD1 (5 bases). Germline V gene data show CDR1 as DFQATT and CDR2 as SNEGSKA (reference sequence). The CDR3 loop spans 11 amino acids. CDR3 nucleotides: TGCAGTGCTGGAGAGGGGGAAAAACTGTTTTTT. Its translation: CSAGEGEKLFF.

This clonotype has a handful of counts. The chain joins TRBV11-2 to TRBJ2-7; the D gene is possibly TRBD2 (6 bases). The CDR3 has 14 residues. V gave up 1 base and J gave up 3 bases, with 10 bases separating them. Germline V gene sequence: CDR1 SGHAT, CDR2 FQNNGV. DNA for the CDR3: TGTGCCAGCAGCTTAGCGGAGGGCAGCTACGAGCAGTACTTC. It encodes CASSLAEGSYEQYF.

The rearrangement uses TRBV4-2 and TRBJ2-7; 9 nucleotides align to TRBD1. Trimming removed 4 bases from V and 2 bases from J; junction bases left unmatched: 3. This CDR3 is built from 14 residues. Germline V lookup: CDR1 LGHNA, CDR2 YNFKEQ. CDR3 sequence reads: CASSLRTGAYEQYF. The CDR3 DNA is TGTGCCAGCAGCCTACGGACAGGGGCCTACGAGCAGTACTTC.

The CDR3 DNA sequence: TGTGCCAGCAGTTACAGGGGGGGGAATGAGCAGTTCTTC. Translation: CASSYRGGNEQFF. The chain is built from TRBV12-3 or TRBV12-4 and TRBJ2-1; D might be TRBD1 (8 bases). The CDR3 is made up of 13 amino acids. The germline V and J ends were trimmed by 4 bases and 7 bases, with 11 bases remaining between them.

The genes are TRBV10-3 and TRBJ2-7; 9 positions agree with TRBD1. Germline V gene sequence: CDR1 ENHRY, CDR2 SYGVKD. The CDR3 has 15 amino acids. Trimming cost V 6 bases and J 9 bases; bases outside gene matches: 15. The CDR3 sequence is CAISTGTGTLERQYF. The CDR3 DNA reads TGTGCCATCAGCACCGGGACAGGGACCCTCGAGAGGCAGTACTTC.

This clonotype was seen a few times. A junction end diverges from the germline sequence, so it may reflect a read error. This chain connects TRBV5-8 to TRBJ2-7; the match to TRBD1 covers 9 bases. Germline values: CDR1 SGHTS, CDR2 YDEGEE. The CDR3 has 15 amino acids. This CDR3 reads CASSLAMGQGVPTNF. The CDR3 DNA follows: TGTGCCAGCAGCTTGGCCATGGGACAGGGTGTACCCACGAACTTC. The full variable domain, in which reference TRBV5-8 and TRBJ2-7 provide the parts outside the CDR3, is EAGVTQSPTHLIKTRGQQATLRCSPISGHTSVYWYQQALGLGLQFLLWYDEGEERNRGNFPPRFSGRQFPNYSSELNVNALELEDSALYLCASSLAMGQGVPTNFGPGTRLTVT.